Below, 20 T cell receptor beta chains from the same sample are listed, as sequenced in a study of Ad26.COV2.S vaccination and SARS-CoV-2 variants. The treatment is: some 20 received Ad26.COV2.S at low or high dose, single or two shots; several received placebo; per-sample allocation not given. Samples came from day 63 after the first vaccine or placebo injection. The method was immunoSEQ multiplex PCR; TCRdb's version includes in-frame clones alone and lacks a portion of them. The sample lists 350,000 to 450,000 clones, approximately 84% seen once, with about 3.3% in the top ten. The sample here was peripheral blood, taken in a trial of Ad26.COV2.S vaccine versus placebo. Receptor source: a person aged 18-65 years who received the Ad26.COV2.S COVID-19 vaccine or a placebo.

As concerns this clone: Other DNA sequences in the same sample also yield this CDR3. The rearrangement links TRBV9 to TRBJ2-7, with TRBD1 matching 11 bases. The CDR3 has 14 residues. Germline CDR1 reads SGDLS; CDR2 reads YYNGEE. J was trimmed by 3 bases and V by 3 bases; bases with no gene match: 2. In DNA, the CDR3 is TGTGCCAGCAGCGCGGGGACAGGGGGCTACGAGCAGTACTTC. This encodes CASSAGTGGYEQYF.

V is TRBV30 and J is TRBJ1-1; D perhaps matches TRBD1 (6 bases). The V gene lost 3 bases and the J gene lost 5 bases, with 10 bases spanning the gap. The germline V gene encodes CDR1 GTSNPN and CDR2 SVGIG (reference sequence). This CDR3 has 12 residues. CDR3 nucleotide sequence: TGTGCCTGGAGGCGGGGGGCGACTGAAGCTTTCTTT. Encoded protein: CAWRRGATEAFF.

This clone was counted many times. V gene TRBV7-9 combines with J gene TRBJ1-4, with a weak D call TRBD1 (5 bases). V dropped 3 bases and J dropped 6 bases, with 11 bases sitting between them. This CDR3 comprises 14 residues. Germline V gene lookup returns CDR1 SEHNR and CDR2 FQNEAQ (reference sequence). CDR3 loop: CASSFTQGDEKLFF. In DNA, the CDR3 is TGTGCCAGCAGCTTTACTCAGGGAGATGAAAAACTGTTTTTT.

This clone has a single count. An end of the junction does not agree with germline; a read error may underlie this. The chain links TRBV11-2 to TRBJ2-1, with no clear D. The CDR3 contains 11 residues. Germline CDR1 and CDR2: SGHAT and FQNNGV. This chain's CDR3 is CASSLGTGQVF. DNA of the CDR3: TGTGCCAGCAGCTTAGGGACCGGGCAAGTCTTC.

This clone was recorded only once. The chain couples TRBV28 to TRBJ2-7, with D perhaps matching TRBD1 (6 bases). Per the germline V gene, CDR1 is MDHEN and CDR2 is SYDVKM. Between the trimmed V and J ends, which lost 5 bases and 0 bases, there was a span of 14 bases. The CDR3 length is 15 residues. The CDR3 loop is CASSPRTALSYEQYF. The CDR3 DNA is TGTGCCAGCAGTCCGAGGACAGCACTCTCCTACGAGCAGTACTTC. Drawing the rest from reference TRBV28 and TRBJ2-7, the complete variable domain is DVKVTQSSRYLVKRTGEKVFLECVQDMDHENMFWYRQDPGLGLRLIYFSYDVKMKEKGDIPEGYSVSREKKERFSLILESASTNQTSMYLCASSPRTALSYEQYFGPGTRLTVT.

This chain uses TRBV3-1 (or the pseudogene TRBV3-2) with TRBJ2-7; D is possibly TRBD1 or TRBD2 (5 bases each). This CDR3 is 17 amino acids long. Germline V gives CDR1 LGHDT, CDR2 YNNKEL (reference sequence). V gave up 0 bases and J gave up 3 bases, with 18 bases separating them. DNA for the CDR3: TGTGCCAGCAGCCAAGACTCGGGACCGAGGGCGTTCTACGAGCAGTACTTC. Its protein product is CASSQDSGPRAFYEQYF.

The chain joins TRBV7-8 to TRBJ2-1; 9 bases agree with TRBD1. J lost 6 bases, V lost 5 bases, and 11 bases had no gene match. CDR1 and CDR2 from the germline V gene are SGHVS and FQNEAQ. The CDR3 has 16 residues. The DNA for the CDR3 is TGTGCCAGCAGCGCCTGGGACAGGGCGCCCGTCAATGAGCAGTTCTTC. Protein product: CASSAWDRAPVNEQFF.

V and J are TRBV9 and TRBJ1-2; D gene ambiguous. The germline V and J ends were trimmed by 0 bases and 7 bases, with 16 bases remaining between them. The CDR3 length is 15 residues. Germline assignment: CDR1 SGDLS and CDR2 YYNGEE. CDR3 amino acids: CASSVEGTPNFGYTF. The CDR3 DNA reads TGTGCCAGCAGCGTAGAAGGAACTCCTAATTTTGGCTACACCTTC.

V usage is TRBV6-5 and J usage is TRBJ2-2; 8 nucleotides match TRBD1. Per germline, CDR1 MNHEY and CDR2 SVGAGI. The J segment lost 4 bases and the V segment lost 4 bases, leaving 5 bases of the junction unmatched. The CDR3 runs to 15 residues. Written as DNA, the CDR3 is TGTGCCAGCAGTTTACAGGGGGTCCGCACCGGGGAGCTGTTTTTT. It encodes CASSLQGVRTGELFF.

A few counts support this clone. The chain employs TRBV19 and TRBJ2-3, with TRBD2 matching 14 bases. This CDR3 spans 17 amino acids. The V and J ends lost 2 bases and 3 bases, in that order; junction bases with no gene match: 4. The germline CDR1 and CDR2 sequences are LNHDA and SQIVND (reference sequence). CDR3 loop: CASSIYGTSGRTDTQYF. CDR3 in DNA: TGTGCCAGTAGTATATACGGGACTAGCGGGAGAACAGATACGCAGTATTTT. The complete variable domain, with remaining parts taken from reference TRBV19 and TRBJ2-3, reads DGGITQSPKYLFRKEGQNVTLSCEQNLNHDAMYWYRQDPGQGLRLIYYSQIVNDFQKGDIAEGYSVSREKKESFPLTVTSAQKNPTAFYLCASSIYGTSGRTDTQYFGPGTRLTVL.

The chain recombines TRBV19 with TRBJ1-4, with 7 bases matching TRBD1. Germline assignment: CDR1 LNHDA and CDR2 SQIVND (reference sequence). The CDR3 runs to 15 residues. Germline trimming cut 6 bases from V and 3 bases from J; bases unmatched to any gene: 7. CDR3 bases: TGTGCCAGTAGCCCCGGGACAGCCTCTAATGAAAAACTGTTTTTT. This gives the protein CASSPGTASNEKLFF.

The V and J genes are TRBV7-8 and TRBJ2-7, with D possibly TRBD1 on 6 matching bases. The CDR3 is 17 residues long. V dropped 5 bases and J dropped 1 base, with 21 bases sitting between them. CDR1 and CDR2 (germline): SGHVS, FQNEAQ. CDR3 sequence: CASSPRSGSGDSYEQYF. CDR3 DNA: TGTGCCAGCAGCCCCAGGTCCGGGTCAGGGGATTCCTACGAGCAGTACTTC.

The chain links TRBV7-8 to TRBJ2-2, with D perhaps matching TRBD1 or TRBD2 (5 bases each). The V gene lost 1 base and the J gene lost 5 bases, with 11 bases spanning the gap. The CDR3 runs 15 residues. CDR1 is SGHVS, CDR2 FQNEAQ, per germline. CDR3 residues: CASSLDGGGTGELFF. CDR3 nucleotides: TGTGCCAGCAGCTTAGATGGTGGGGGTACCGGGGAGCTGTTTTTT.

In DNA form, the CDR3 reads TGCAGCGTTACCCTAAGACTAGCGTCCTACAATGAGCAGTTCTTC. Translation: CSVTLRLASYNEQFF. J is TRBJ2-1 and V is TRBV29-1, with TRBD2 identical over 8 bases. This CDR3 contains 15 residues. Germline loops: CDR1 SQVTM, CDR2 ANQGSEA. V gave up 5 bases and J gave up 1 base; unmatched junction bases: 7.

The chain employs TRBV4-3 and TRBJ2-7, with a weak D call TRBD2 (6 bases). The CDR3 covers 18 residues. Germline V gene sequence: CDR1 LGHNA, CDR2 YSLEER. Trimming left V 0 bases short and J 1 base short, with 19 bases between. The CDR3, as DNA: TGCGCCAGCAGCCAAGATGTCCTCCAACTAGCTGAATCCTACGAGCAGTACTTC. It codes for CASSQDVLQLAESYEQYF.

The chain joins TRBV7-9 to TRBJ2-1; D is ambiguous. V was pared by 3 bases and J by 10 bases, with 7 bases between. Germline V gene sequence: CDR1 SEHNR, CDR2 FQNEAQ (reference sequence). CDR3 length: 11 residues. For the CDR3, the DNA is TGTGCCAGCAGCTTCTATCAAGAGCAGTTCTTC. This codes for CASSFYQEQFF.

The chain links TRBV7-2 to TRBJ1-4; the match to TRBD1 covers 10 bases. The germline gives CDR1 SGHTA, CDR2 FQGNSA. CDR3 size: 14 residues. V dropped 6 bases and J dropped 7; count of bases not matched to a gene: 5. CDR3 coding DNA: TGTGCCAGCAGGTCCGGGACAGGGGCTGAAAAACTGTTTTTT. Translation gives CASRSGTGAEKLFF.

The chain couples TRBV24-1 to TRBJ1-2, with a weak D call TRBD1 (5 bases). CDR1 KGHDR and CDR2 SFDVKD come from the germline V gene. Between the trimmed V and J ends, which lost 6 bases and 8 bases, there was a span of 12 bases. CDR3 length equals 12 residues. CDR3 in amino acids: CATSTPTGGYTF. The CDR3 DNA follows: TGTGCCACCAGTACCCCCACAGGCGGCTACACCTTC.

This clone turned up a few times. The chain has TRBV19 and TRBJ1-2; D unclear. Germline V gene data show CDR1 as LNHDA and CDR2 as SQIVND (reference sequence). V dropped 3 bases and J dropped 3 bases, with 14 bases sitting between them. The CDR3 has 15 amino acids. The chain's CDR3 is CASSILGEGDYGYTF. The DNA for the CDR3 is TGTGCCAGTAGTATTTTAGGTGAGGGAGACTATGGCTACACCTTC.

This clone was seen more than once but under ten times. V gene TRBV27 combines with J gene TRBJ2-1; the match to TRBD2 covers 10 bases. Germline V gene lookup returns CDR1 MNHEY and CDR2 SMNVEV (reference sequence). Unmatched junction bases numbered 23, after V lost 6 bases and J lost 0 bases. The CDR3 is made up of 22 amino acids. CDR3 nucleotides: TGTGCCAGCAGCCGACAGGGGCTCGGTCTAGCGGGAGTATATAGCTCCTACAATGAGCAGTTCTTC. This codes for CASSRQGLGLAGVYSSYNEQFF.